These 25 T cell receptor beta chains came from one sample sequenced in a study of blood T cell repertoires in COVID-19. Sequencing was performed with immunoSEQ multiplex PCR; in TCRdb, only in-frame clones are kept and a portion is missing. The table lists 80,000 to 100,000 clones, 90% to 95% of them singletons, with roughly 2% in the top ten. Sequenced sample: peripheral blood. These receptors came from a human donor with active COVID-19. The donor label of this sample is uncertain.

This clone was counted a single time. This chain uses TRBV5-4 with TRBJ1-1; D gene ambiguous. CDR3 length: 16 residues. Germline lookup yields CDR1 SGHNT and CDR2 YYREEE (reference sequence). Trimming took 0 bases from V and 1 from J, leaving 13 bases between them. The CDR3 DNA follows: TGTGCCAGCAGCTTGGATCCTCGAGTTGGGAACACTGAAGCTTTCTTT. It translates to CASSLDPRVGNTEAFF. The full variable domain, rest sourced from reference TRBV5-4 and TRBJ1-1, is ETGVTQSPTHLIKTRGQQVTLRCSSQSGHNTVSWYQQALGQGPQFIFQYYREEENGRGNFPPRFSGLQFPNYSSELNVNALELDDSALYLCASSLDPRVGNTEAFFGQGTRLTVV.

The CDR3 here is CASSIGDAGRKEQYF. CDR3 coding DNA: TGTGCCAGTAGTATAGGGGACGCGGGGCGAAAAGAGCAGTACTTC. V is TRBV19 and J is TRBJ2-7; a weak D match, TRBD2 (6 bases). The germline CDR1 and CDR2 sequences are LNHDA and SQIVND (reference sequence). V was pared by 1 base and J by 7 bases, with 17 bases between. The CDR3 extends over 15 amino acids.

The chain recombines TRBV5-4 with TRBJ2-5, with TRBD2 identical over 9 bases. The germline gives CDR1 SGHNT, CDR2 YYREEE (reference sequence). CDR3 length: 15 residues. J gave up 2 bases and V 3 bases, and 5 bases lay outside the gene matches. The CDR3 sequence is CASSSLAGQQETQYF. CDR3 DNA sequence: TGTGCCAGCAGCTCCCTAGCGGGGCAACAAGAGACCCAGTACTTC.

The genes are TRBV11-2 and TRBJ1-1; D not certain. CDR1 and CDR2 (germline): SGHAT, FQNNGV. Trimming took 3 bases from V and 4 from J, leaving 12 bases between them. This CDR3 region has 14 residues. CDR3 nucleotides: TGTGCCAGCAGCTTTGGGATGGAGGGCACTGAAGCTTTCTTT. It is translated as CASSFGMEGTEAFF.

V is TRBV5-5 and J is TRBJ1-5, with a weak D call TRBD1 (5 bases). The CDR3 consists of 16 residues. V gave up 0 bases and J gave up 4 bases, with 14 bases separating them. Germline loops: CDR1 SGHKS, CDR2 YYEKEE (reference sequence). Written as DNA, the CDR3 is TGTGCCAGCAGCTTGGAGGCAGGGCAGGCAAATCAGCCCCAGCATTTT. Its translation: CASSLEAGQANQPQHF.

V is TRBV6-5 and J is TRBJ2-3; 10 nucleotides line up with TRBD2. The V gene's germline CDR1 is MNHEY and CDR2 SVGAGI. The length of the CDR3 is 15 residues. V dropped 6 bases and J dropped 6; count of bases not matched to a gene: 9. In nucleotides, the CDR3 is TGTGCCAGCAGCCCAAGGCTAGCGGGGGCTGATACGCAGTATTTT. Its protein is CASSPRLAGADTQYF.

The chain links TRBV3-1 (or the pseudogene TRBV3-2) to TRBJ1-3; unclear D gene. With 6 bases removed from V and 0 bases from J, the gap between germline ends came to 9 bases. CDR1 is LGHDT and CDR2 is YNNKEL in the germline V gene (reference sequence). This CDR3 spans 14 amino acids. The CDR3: CASRQTFSGNTIYF. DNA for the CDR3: TGTGCCAGCAGACAGACCTTCTCTGGAAACACCATATATTTT.

The CDR3 protein is CASSLLPQAGETQYF. CDR3 sequence (DNA): TGCGCCAGCAGCTTGCTCCCCCAAGCAGGAGAGACCCAGTACTTC. The V call is TRBV5-1, the J call TRBJ2-5, with no clear D. This CDR3 is built from 15 residues. CDR1 is SGHRS and CDR2 is YFSETQ in the germline V gene. Trimming removed 1 base at V and 4 bases at J, with 14 bases between.

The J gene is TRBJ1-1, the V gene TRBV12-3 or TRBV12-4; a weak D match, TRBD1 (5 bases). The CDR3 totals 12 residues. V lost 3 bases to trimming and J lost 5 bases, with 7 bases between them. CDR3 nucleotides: TGTGCCAGCAGTTTCGGGGGGACTGAAGCTTTCTTT. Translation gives CASSFGGTEAFF.

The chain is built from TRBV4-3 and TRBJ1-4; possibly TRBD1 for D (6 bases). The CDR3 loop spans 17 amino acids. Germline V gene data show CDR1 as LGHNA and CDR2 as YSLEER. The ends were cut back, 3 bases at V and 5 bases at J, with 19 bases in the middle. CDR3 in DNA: TGCGCCAGCAGCCAGGGAAACTCCAGGGGCATAAATGAAAAACTGTTTTTT. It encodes CASSQGNSRGINEKLFF.

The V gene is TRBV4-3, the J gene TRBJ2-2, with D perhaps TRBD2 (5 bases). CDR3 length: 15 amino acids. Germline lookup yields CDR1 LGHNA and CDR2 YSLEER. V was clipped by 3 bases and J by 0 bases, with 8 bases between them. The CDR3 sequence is CASSHGGANTGELFF. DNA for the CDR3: TGCGCCAGCAGCCACGGAGGTGCGAACACCGGGGAGCTGTTTTTT.

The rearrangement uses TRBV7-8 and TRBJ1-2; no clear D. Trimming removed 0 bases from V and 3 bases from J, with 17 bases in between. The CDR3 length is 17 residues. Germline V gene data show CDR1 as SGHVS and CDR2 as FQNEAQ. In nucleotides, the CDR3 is TGTGCCAGCAGCTTAGCGAAAAAGGAGGCGAAGGACTATGGCTACACCTTC. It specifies CASSLAKKEAKDYGYTF.

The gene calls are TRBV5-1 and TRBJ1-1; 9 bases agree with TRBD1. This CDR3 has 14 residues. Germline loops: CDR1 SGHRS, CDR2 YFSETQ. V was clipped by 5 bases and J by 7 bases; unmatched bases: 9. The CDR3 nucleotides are TGCGCCAGCAGATTAGGACAGGGGTCTGTTGAAGCTTTCTTT. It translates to CASRLGQGSVEAFF.

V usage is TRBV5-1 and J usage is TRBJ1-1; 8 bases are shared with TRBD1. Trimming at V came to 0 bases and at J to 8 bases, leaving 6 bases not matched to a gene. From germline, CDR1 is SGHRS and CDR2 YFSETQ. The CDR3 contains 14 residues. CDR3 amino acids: CASSLGQGASEAFF. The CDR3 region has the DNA TGCGCCAGCAGCTTGGGTCAGGGGGCTTCAGAAGCTTTCTTT.

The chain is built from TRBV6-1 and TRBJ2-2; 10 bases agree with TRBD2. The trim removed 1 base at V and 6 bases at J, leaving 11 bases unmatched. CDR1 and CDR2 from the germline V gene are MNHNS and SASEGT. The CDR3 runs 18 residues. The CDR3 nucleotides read TGTGCCAGCAGTGAAGTTGTAGCGGGGGGAGGAAACGCCGGGGAGCTGTTTTTT. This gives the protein CASSEVVAGGGNAGELFF.

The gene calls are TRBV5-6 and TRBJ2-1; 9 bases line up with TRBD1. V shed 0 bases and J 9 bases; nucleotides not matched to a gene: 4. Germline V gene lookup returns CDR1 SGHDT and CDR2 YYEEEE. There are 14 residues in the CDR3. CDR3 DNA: TGTGCCAGCAGCTTGGACAGGGGGCTGGGTGAGCAGTTCTTC. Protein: CASSLDRGLGEQFF.

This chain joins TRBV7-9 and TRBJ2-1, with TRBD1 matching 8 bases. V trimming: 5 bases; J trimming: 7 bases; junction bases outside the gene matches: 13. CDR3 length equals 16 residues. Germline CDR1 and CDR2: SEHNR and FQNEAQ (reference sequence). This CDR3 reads CASSPRTGRIRNEQFF. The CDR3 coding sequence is TGTGCCAGCAGCCCCCGGACAGGGAGAATAAGGAATGAGCAGTTCTTC.

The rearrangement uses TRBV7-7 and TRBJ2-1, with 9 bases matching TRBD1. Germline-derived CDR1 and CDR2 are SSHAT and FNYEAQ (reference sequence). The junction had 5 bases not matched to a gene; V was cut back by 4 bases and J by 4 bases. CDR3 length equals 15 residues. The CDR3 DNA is TGTGCCAGCAGCTCCGGGACAGGGCTATACAATGAGCAGTTCTTC. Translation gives CASSSGTGLYNEQFF.

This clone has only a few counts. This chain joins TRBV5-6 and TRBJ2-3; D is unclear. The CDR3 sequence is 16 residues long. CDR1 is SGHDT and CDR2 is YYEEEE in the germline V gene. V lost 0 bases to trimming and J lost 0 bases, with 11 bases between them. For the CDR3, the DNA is TGTGCCAGCAGCTTGGCCTGGCAGTCTAGCACAGATACGCAGTATTTT. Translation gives CASSLAWQSSTDTQYF.

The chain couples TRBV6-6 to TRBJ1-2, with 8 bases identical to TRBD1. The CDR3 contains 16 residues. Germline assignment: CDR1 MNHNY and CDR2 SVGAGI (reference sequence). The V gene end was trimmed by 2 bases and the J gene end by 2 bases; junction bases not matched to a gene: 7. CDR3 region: CASSYPRQGTNYGYTF. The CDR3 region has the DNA TGTGCCAGCAGTTACCCTAGACAGGGGACCAACTATGGCTACACCTTC.

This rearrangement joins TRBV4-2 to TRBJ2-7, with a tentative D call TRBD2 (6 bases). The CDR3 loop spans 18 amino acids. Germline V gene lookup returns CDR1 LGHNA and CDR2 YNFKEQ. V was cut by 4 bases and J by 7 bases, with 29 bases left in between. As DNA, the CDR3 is TGTGCCAGCAGCCCGATTAGGGAGGACTTTTCGATTCGTGAGGAGCAGTACTTC. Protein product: CASSPIREDFSIREEQYF.

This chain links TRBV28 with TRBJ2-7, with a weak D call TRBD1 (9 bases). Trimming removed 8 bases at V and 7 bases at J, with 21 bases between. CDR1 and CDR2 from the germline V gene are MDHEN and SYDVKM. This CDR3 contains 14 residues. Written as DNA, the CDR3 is TGTGCCAGCTCAGGACAGGGGCCGGGGGGGGAGCAGTACTTC. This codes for CASSGQGPGGEQYF.

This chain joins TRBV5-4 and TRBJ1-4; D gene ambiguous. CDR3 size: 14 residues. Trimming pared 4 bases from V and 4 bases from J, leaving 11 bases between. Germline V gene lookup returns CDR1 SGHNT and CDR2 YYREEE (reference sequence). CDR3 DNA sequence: TGTGCCAGCAGCACAACCGGGGATAATGAAAAACTGTTTTTT. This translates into CASSTTGDNEKLFF.

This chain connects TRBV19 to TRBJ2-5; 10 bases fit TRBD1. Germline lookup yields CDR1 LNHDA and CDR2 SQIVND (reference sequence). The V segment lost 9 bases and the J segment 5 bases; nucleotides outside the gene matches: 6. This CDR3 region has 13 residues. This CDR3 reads CASRTGGFETQYF. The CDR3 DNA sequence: TGTGCCAGCAGGACAGGGGGTTTTGAGACCCAGTACTTC.

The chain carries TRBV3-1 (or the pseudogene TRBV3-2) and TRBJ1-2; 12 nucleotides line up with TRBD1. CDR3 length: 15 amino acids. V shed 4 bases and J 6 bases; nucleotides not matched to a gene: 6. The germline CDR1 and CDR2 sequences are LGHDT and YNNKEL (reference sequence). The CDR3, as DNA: TGTGCCAGCAGCCCCCGGGACAGGGGGCTAAATGGCTACACCTTC. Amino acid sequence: CASSPRDRGLNGYTF.